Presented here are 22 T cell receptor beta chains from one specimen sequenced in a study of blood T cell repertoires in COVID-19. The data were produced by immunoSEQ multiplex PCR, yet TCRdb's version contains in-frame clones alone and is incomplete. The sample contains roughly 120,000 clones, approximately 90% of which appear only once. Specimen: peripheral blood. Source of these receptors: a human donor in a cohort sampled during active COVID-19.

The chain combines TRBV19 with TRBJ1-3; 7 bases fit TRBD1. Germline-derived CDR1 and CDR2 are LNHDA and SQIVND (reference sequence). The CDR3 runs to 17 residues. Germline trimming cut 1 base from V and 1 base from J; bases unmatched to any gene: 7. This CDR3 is CASSIVGQLMSGNTIYF. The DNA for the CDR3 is TGTGCCAGTAGTATAGTGGGACAGCTTATGTCTGGAAACACCATATATTTT.

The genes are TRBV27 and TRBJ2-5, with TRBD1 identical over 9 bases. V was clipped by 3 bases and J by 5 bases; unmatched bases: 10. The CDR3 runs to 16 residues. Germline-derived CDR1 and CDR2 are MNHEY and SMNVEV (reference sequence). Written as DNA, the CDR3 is TGTGCCAGCAGTTTCTGGGGACAGGGATGGAAGGAGACCCAGTACTTC. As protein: CASSFWGQGWKETQYF.

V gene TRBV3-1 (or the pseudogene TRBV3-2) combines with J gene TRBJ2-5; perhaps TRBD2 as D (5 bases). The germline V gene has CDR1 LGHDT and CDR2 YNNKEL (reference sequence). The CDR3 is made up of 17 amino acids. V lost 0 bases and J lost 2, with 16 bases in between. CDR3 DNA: TGTGCCAGCAGCCAAGACCCGGTGAGGGCCTTACAAGAGACCCAGTACTTC. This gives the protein CASSQDPVRALQETQYF.

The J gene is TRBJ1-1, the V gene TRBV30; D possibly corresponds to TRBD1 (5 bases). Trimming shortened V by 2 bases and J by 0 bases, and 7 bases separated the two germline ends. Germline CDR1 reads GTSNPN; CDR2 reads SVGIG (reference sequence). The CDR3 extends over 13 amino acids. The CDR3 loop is CAWSPRVNTEAFF. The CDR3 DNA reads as TGTGCCTGGAGTCCCAGGGTGAACACTGAAGCTTTCTTT.

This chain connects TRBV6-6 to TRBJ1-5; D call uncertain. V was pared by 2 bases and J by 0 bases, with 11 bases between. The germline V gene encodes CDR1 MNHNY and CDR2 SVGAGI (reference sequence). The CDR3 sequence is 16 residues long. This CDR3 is CASSYLLTYSNQPQHF. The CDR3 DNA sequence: TGTGCCAGCAGTTACCTTTTGACATATAGCAATCAGCCCCAGCATTTT.

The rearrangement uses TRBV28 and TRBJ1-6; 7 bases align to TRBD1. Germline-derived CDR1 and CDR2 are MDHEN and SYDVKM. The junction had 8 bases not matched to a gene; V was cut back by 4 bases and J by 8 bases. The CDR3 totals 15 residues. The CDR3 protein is CASSSRQGKHSPLHF. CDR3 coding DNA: TGTGCCAGCAGTTCACGACAGGGAAAGCATTCACCCCTCCACTTT.

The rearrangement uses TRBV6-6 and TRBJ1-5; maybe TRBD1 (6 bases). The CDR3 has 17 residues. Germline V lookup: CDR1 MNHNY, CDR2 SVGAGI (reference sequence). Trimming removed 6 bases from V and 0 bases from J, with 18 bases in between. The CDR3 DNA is TGTGCCAGCAGACGAGAAGGGGGAGCGTATAGCAATCAGCCCCAGCATTTT. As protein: CASRREGGAYSNQPQHF.

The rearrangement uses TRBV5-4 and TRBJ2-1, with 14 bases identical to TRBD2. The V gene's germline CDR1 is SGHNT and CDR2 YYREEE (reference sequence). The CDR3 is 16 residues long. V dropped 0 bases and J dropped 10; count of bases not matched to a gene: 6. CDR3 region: CASSLGGTSGSEEQFF. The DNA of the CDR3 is TGTGCCAGCAGCTTGGGGGGGACTAGCGGGAGCGAGGAGCAGTTCTTC.

The CDR3 bases are TGTGCCAGCAGCTTGGCCGGGACTAGCGGGAGTTGGTACGAGCAGTACTTC. Its translation: CASSLAGTSGSWYEQYF. The V call is TRBV5-6, the J call TRBJ2-7; 14 positions match TRBD2. The length of the CDR3 is 17 residues. V lost 0 bases to trimming and J lost 4 bases; unmatched junction nucleotides: 6. Germline-derived CDR1 and CDR2 are SGHDT and YYEEEE.

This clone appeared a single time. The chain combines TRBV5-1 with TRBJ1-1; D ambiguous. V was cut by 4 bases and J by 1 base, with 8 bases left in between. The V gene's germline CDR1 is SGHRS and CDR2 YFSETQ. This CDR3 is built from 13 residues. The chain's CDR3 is CASSPGANTEAFF. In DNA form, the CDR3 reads TGCGCCAGCAGCCCGGGAGCGAACACTGAAGCTTTCTTT.

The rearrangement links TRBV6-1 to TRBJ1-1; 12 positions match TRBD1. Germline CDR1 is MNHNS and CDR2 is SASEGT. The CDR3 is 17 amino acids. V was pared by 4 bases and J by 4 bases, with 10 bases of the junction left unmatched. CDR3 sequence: CASSAGQGAFLSTEAFF. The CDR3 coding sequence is TGTGCCAGCAGTGCGGGACAGGGGGCTTTTCTTAGCACTGAAGCTTTCTTT.

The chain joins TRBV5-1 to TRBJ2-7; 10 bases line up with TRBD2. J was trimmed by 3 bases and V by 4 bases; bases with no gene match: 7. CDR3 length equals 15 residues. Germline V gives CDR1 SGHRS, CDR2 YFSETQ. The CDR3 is CASSLPRTSGYEQYF. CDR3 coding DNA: TGCGCCAGCAGCCTCCCTCGGACTAGCGGCTACGAGCAGTACTTC. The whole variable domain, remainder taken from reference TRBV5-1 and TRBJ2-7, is KAGVTQTPRYLIKTRGQQVTLSCSPISGHRSVSWYQQTPGQGLQFLFEYFSETQRNKGNFPGRFSGRQFSNSRSEMNVSTLELGDSALYLCASSLPRTSGYEQYFGPGTRLTVT.

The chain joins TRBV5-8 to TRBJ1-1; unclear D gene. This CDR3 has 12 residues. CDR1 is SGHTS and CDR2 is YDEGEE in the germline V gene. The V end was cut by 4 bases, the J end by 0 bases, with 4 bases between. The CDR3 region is CASSPLNTEAFF. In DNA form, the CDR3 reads TGTGCCAGCAGCCCGTTGAACACTGAAGCTTTCTTT.

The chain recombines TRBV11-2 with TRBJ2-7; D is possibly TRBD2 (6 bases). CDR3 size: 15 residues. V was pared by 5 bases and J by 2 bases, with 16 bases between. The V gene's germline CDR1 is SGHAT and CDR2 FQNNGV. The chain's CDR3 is CASSPTGTGAYEQYF. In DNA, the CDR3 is TGTGCCAGCAGCCCAACCGGGACGGGAGCCTACGAGCAGTACTTC. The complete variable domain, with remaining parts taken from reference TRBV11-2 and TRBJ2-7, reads EAGVAQSPRYKIIEKRQSVAFWCNPISGHATLYWYQQILGQGPKLLIQFQNNGVVDDSQLPKDRFSAERLKGVDSTLKIQPAKLEDSAVYLCASSPTGTGAYEQYFGPGTRLTVT.

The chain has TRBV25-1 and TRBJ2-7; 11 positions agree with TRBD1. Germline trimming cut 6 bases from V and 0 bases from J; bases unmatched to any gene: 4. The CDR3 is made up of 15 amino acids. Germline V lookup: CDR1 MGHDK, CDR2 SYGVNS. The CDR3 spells CASRRTGGRSYEQYF. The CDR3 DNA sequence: TGTGCCAGCAGACGGACAGGGGGCCGCTCCTACGAGCAGTACTTC.

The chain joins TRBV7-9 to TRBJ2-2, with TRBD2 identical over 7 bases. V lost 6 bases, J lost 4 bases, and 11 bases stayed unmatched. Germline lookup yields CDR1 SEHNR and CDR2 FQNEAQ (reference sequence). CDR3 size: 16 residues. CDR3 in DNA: TGTGCCAGCAGTTTCGTGACTAGCCCGGGCACCGGGGAGCTGTTTTTT. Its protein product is CASSFVTSPGTGELFF. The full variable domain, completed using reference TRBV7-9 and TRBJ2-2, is DTGVSQNPRHKITKRGQNVTFRCDPISEHNRLYWYRQTLGQGPEFLTYFQNEAQLEKSRLLSDRFSAERPKGSFSTLEIQRTEQGDSAMYLCASSFVTSPGTGELFFGEGSRLTVL.

The CDR3 DNA reads TGTGCCAGCAGCTTAATCGCGACAGGGGGCGCAGATACGCAGTATTTT. Amino acids: CASSLIATGGADTQYF. The chain joins TRBV7-2 to TRBJ2-3; 10 nucleotides line up with TRBD1. The V segment lost 2 bases and the J segment 4 bases; nucleotides outside the gene matches: 6. This CDR3 has 16 amino acids. Germline CDR1 reads SGHTA; CDR2 reads FQGNSA.

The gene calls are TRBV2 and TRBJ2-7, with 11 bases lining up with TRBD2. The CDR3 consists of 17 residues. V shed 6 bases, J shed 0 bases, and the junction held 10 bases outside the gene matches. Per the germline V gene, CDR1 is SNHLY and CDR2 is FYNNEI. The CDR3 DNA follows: TGTGCCAGCAGCCCAAGGACTAGCGGGTTGAGCTCCTACGAGCAGTACTTC. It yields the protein CASSPRTSGLSSYEQYF.

The CDR3 bases are TGTGCCAGCAGCCCCAACCTCGGGGGTGGGTATGGCTACACCTTC. It translates to CASSPNLGGGYGYTF. The gene calls are TRBV5-4 and TRBJ1-2, with a possible D match to TRBD1 (5 bases). The V end was cut by 4 bases, the J end by 5 bases, with 18 bases between. Germline V gene lookup returns CDR1 SGHNT and CDR2 YYREEE (reference sequence). The CDR3 totals 15 residues.

The CDR3 DNA reads as TGTGCCAGCAGCCGCGGTGGGACAGGGGGACGAAATTCACCCCTCCACTTT. Its protein product is CASSRGGTGGRNSPLHF. The V and J genes are TRBV7-2 and TRBJ1-6, with TRBD1 identical over 11 bases. V was clipped by 5 bases and J by 7 bases; unmatched bases: 10. CDR1 SGHTA and CDR2 FQGNSA come from the germline V gene. The CDR3 is 17 residues long.

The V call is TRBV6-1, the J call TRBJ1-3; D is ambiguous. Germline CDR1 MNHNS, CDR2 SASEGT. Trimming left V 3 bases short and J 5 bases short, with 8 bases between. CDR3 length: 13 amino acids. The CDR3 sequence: CASSEGRRNTIYF. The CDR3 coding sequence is TGTGCCAGCAGTGAGGGGAGACGAAACACCATATATTTT.

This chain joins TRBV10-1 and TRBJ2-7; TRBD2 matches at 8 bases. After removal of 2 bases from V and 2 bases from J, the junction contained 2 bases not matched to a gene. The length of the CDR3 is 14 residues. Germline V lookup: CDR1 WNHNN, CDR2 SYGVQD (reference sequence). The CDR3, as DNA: TGCGCCAGCAGTGAGCTAGCGGGTGCCTACGAGCAGTACTTC. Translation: CASSELAGAYEQYF.